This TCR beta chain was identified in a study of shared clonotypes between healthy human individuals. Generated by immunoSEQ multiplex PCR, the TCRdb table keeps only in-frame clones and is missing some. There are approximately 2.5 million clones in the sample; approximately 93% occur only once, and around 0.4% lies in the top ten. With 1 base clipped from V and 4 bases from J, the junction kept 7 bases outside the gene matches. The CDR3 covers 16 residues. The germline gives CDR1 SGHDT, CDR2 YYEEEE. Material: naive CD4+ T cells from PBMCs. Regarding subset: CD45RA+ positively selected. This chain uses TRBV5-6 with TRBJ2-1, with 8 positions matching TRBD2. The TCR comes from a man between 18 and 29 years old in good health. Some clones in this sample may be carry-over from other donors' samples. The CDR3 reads CASSLSLAERYNEQFF. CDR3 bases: TGTGCCAGCAGCTTGTCACTAGCGGAAAGATACAATGAGCAGTTCTTC. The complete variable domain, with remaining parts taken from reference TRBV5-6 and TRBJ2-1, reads DAGVTQSPTHLIKTRGQQVTLRCSPKSGHDTVSWYQQALGQGPQFIFQYYEEEERQRGNFPDRFSGHQFPNYSSELNVNALLLGDSALYLCASSLSLAERYNEQFFGPGTRLTVL.